This T cell receptor (beta chain) was profiled in a study of blood T cell repertoires in COVID-19. Per the original methods: Researchers report that nucleated cell counts were estimated from reference gene primer amplification. The assay was immunoSEQ multiplex PCR, and TCRdb's table has in-frame clones only and misses some. V, J and clone size are those of that table, while D and trimming were read from the DNA. The sample includes about 180,000 clones, approximately 80% seen only once; the top ten take 6% to 8.5%. The receptor was derived from a human donor in a cohort sampled during active COVID-19. Sequencing used peripheral blood.

As DNA, the CDR3 is TGTGCCAGCAGCGCACCCCCTAGCGACGCGAACACCGGGGAGCTGTTTTTT. Its protein is CASSAPPSDANTGELFF. The J gene is TRBJ2-2, the V gene TRBV2; a weak D match, TRBD2 (6 bases). This CDR3 has 17 residues. V was clipped by 6 bases and J by 0 bases, with 17 bases between them. Germline V gene lookup returns CDR1 SNHLY and CDR2 FYNNEI.